This T cell receptor (beta chain) was recovered during a study of shared clonotypes between healthy human individuals. Study-level findings and limits: Naive subsets usually exceeded memory subsets in estimated richness. Lower generation probabilities were found for non-shared clonotypes than for those shared by all four donors.

The assay was immunoSEQ multiplex PCR, and TCRdb's table has in-frame clones only and misses some. In the table there are about 980,000 clones, around three quarters of which are singletons. Germline-derived CDR1 and CDR2 are MDHEN and SYDVKM. Deletions cut 1 base from V and 7 bases from J, with 13 bases between. This CDR3 is built from 15 residues. Points on this clone: Antigen unknown.

This sequence joins TRBV28 and TRBJ1-4; D might be TRBD1 (5 bases). The sample comprised memory CD4+ T cells sorted from blood. Stated subset: CD45RA-negative fraction. This TCR was recovered from a man aged 18 to 35 in good health. CDR3 amino acids: CASSLSVQGLEKLFF. The CDR3 DNA follows: TGTGCCAGCAGTTTATCCGTCCAGGGACTTGAAAAACTGTTTTTT.